This entry features one T cell receptor (beta chain) sequence. The sample originates from a study of T-cell reconstitution after alpha-beta-depleted transplantation in children. Germline CDR1 is DFQATT and CDR2 is SNEGSKA (reference sequence). Trimming took 4 bases from V and 9 from J; bases not matched to a gene: 8. The CDR3 is 14 amino acids. Preparation of the TCRbeta library used unique molecular identifiers. TCRdb re-derived calls from the PCR reads in MiXCR, one entry per CDR3 protein. Of 350,000 to 450,000 distinct CDR3 sequences listed, approximately 20% are singletons. The sequences come from PBMCs from the stem cell graft donor, collected from the stem cell graft. The V call is TRBV20-1, the J call TRBJ2-4; 11 bases map to TRBD2. This clonotype originated in a human donor who donated a stem cell graft to a child with acute myeloid leukemia. The CDR3 is CSANSLAGGVIQYF. The CDR3 region has the DNA TGCAGTGCTAACTCCCTAGCGGGAGGTGTCATTCAGTACTTC.